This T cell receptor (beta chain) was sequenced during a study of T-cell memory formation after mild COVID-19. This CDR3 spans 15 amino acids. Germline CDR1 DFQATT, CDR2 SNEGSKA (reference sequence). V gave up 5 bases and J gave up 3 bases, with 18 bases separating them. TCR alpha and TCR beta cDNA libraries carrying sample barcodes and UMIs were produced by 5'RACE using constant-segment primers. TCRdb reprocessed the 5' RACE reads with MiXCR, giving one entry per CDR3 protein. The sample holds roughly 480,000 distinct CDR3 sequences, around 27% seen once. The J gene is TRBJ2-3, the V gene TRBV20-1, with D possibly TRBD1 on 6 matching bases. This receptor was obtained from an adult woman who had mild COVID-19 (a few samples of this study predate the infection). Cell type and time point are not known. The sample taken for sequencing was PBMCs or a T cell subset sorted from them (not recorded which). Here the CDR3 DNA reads TGCAGTGCTTGCCCGAGCGTAGGGGGAACAGATACGCAGTATTTT. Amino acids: CSACPSVGGTDTQYF.